A selection of T cell receptor beta chains follows, all from one sample in a study of PD-L1 blockade in urothelial cancer. Profiling relied on immunoSEQ multiplex PCR, and the TCRdb table lists in-frame clones only, not all of them. The repertoire includes about 79,000 clones, approximately 80% of them detected once, and under 8.5% sits in the top ten. Material: PBMCs, obtained around atezolizumab (anti-PD-L1) treatment. The receptors here all came from a man aged 35 to 55 with urothelial cancer. Both conserved end residues are part of each CDR3. The D gene is left open where the match is weak. Clone size is stated in some rows and not others, as once, few, many or a class when expanded.

D gene: -
clone size: -
CDR3 length: 13
J gene: TRBJ2-4
V gene: TRBV10-2
CDR3 DNA: TGCGCCAGCACCGGGAGTGCCAAAAACATTCAGTACTTC
CDR3 protein: CASTGSAKNIQYF

D gene: TRBD1
clone size: -
CDR3 length: 16
J gene: TRBJ1-4
V gene: TRBV6-5
CDR3 DNA: TGTGCCAGCAGTTACTCTGGGACAGCAACTAATGAAAAACTGTTTTTT
CDR3 protein: CASSYSGTATNEKLFF

D gene: -
clone size: -
CDR3 length: 13
J gene: TRBJ2-7
V gene: TRBV4-1
CDR3 DNA: TGCGCCAGCAGCCAACTCAGTGGTACTACACCCGTCTTC
CDR3 protein: CASSQLSGTTPVF

D gene: -
clone size: -
CDR3 length: 11
J gene: TRBJ1-1
V gene: TRBV5-1
CDR3 DNA: TGCGCCAGCAGCTCTGCCGGGGGAACTTTCTTT
CDR3 protein: CASSSAGGTFF

D gene: TRBD2
clone size: few
CDR3 length: 15
J gene: TRBJ2-7
V gene: TRBV28
CDR3 DNA: TGTGCCAGCAGCAAACTAGCGGGGGACCTCTACGAGCAGTACTTC
CDR3 protein: CASSKLAGDLYEQYF

D gene: TRBD1
clone size: -
CDR3 length: 18
J gene: TRBJ1-2
V gene: TRBV18
CDR3 DNA: TGTGCCAGCTCGCCCGAGGGGGACAGGGGGGACTACCGGTATGGCTACACCTTC
CDR3 protein: CASSPEGDRGDYRYGYTF

D gene: -
clone size: many
CDR3 length: 13
J gene: TRBJ1-1
V gene: TRBV30
CDR3 DNA: TGTGCCTGGAGTGTACAGAAGAACACTGAAGCTTTCTTT
CDR3 protein: CAWSVQKNTEAFF

D gene: TRBD1
clone size: few
CDR3 length: 14
J gene: TRBJ1-1
V gene: TRBV19
CDR3 DNA: TGTGCCAGTAGCCTACGAAACAGGGGATCTGAAGCTTTCTTT
CDR3 protein: CASSLRNRGSEAFF

D gene: TRBD2
clone size: -
CDR3 length: 14
J gene: TRBJ2-3
V gene: TRBV9
CDR3 DNA: TGTGCCAGCACCCGGGAGGGCACGGTAGATACGCAGTATTTT
CDR3 protein: CASTREGTVDTQYF

D gene: -
clone size: -
CDR3 length: 13
J gene: TRBJ2-7
V gene: TRBV7-8
CDR3 DNA: TGTGCCAGCAGCTTAAGGCTAGATAACGAGCAGTACTTC
CDR3 protein: CASSLRLDNEQYF